These 26 T cell receptor beta chains came from one sample sequenced in a study of T-cell reconstitution after alpha-beta-depleted transplantation in children. Preparation of the TCRbeta library was carried out with unique molecular identifiers. TCRdb reanalysed the PCR reads using MiXCR and keeps one entry per CDR3 protein. The data contain 670,000 or so distinct CDR3 sequences, approximately 14% of them singletons. The sequencing used PBMCs, collected before TCRalphabeta/CD19-depleted stem cell transplant. The receptors were gathered from a girl aged 2 to 9 with congenital amegakaryocytic thrombocytopenia, due to receive a stem cell transplant.

The V gene is TRBV20-1, the J gene TRBJ1-2; the match to TRBD1 covers 7 bases. This CDR3 spans 14 amino acids. With 0 bases clipped from V and 4 bases from J, the junction kept 5 bases outside the gene matches. Germline V gene data show CDR1 as DFQATT and CDR2 as SNEGSKA (reference sequence). CDR3 in DNA: TGCAGTGCTAGAGATTGGACAGGCACCTATGGCTACACCTTC. Protein sequence: CSARDWTGTYGYTF.

This chain joins TRBV29-1 and TRBJ2-7; D ambiguous. Germline V lookup: CDR1 SQVTM, CDR2 ANQGSEA. The CDR3 runs 13 residues. Trimming pared 0 bases from V and 3 bases from J, leaving 9 bases between. The chain's CDR3 is CSVEDGEIYEQYF. CDR3 sequence (DNA): TGCAGCGTTGAAGATGGAGAGATCTACGAGCAGTACTTC.

This clonotype was found many times. This chain uses TRBV4-1 with TRBJ2-1; no clear D gene. The germline V and J ends were trimmed by 1 base and 5 bases, with 6 bases remaining between them. The CDR3 contains 13 residues. CDR1 is MGHRA, CDR2 YSYEKL, per germline. CDR3 protein: CASSQGVDNEQFF. CDR3 nucleotide sequence: TGCGCCAGCAGCCAAGGGGTAGACAATGAGCAGTTCTTC.

In regard to this clonotype: A much bigger clone sits one base away, suggesting this may be a read error. V gene TRBV12-3 or TRBV12-4 combines with J gene TRBJ1-5, with 12 bases identical to TRBD1. The CDR3 runs 17 residues. The V gene end was trimmed by 10 bases and the J gene end by 4 bases; junction bases not matched to a gene: 14. The chain's CDR3 is CANRPGTGGIGNQPQHF. The DNA of the CDR3 is TGTGCCAACAGACCCGGGACAGGGGGCATTGGTAATCAGCCCCAGCATTTT.

This clonotype was detected a few times. The chain uses TRBV7-9 and TRBJ2-5; D remains ambiguous. The germline V gene encodes CDR1 SEHNR and CDR2 FQNEAQ (reference sequence). CDR3 length equals 16 residues. Deletions cut 1 base from V and 5 bases from J, with 17 bases between. CDR3 nucleotides: TGTGCCAGCAGCTTAGTTGGCCAGCCCGAGTGGGAGACCCAGTACTTC. Translation: CASSLVGQPEWETQYF.

This clonotype was counted a few times. The chain links TRBV2 to TRBJ2-7, with TRBD1 matching over 8 bases. Losses at the gene ends were 9 bases for V and 6 bases for J; bases not matched to a gene: 13. The CDR3 totals 14 residues. In germline, CDR1 is SNHLY, CDR2 FYNNEI. The CDR3 sequence: CARSPGTGFREQYF. The CDR3 coding sequence is TGTGCCAGAAGTCCCGGGACAGGCTTTCGCGAGCAGTACTTC.

This clonotype was seen only a few times. The rearrangement links TRBV5-1 to TRBJ2-2; tentative D call: TRBD2 (6 bases). The CDR3 has 16 amino acids. With 0 bases removed from V and 1 base from J, the gap between germline ends came to 10 bases. Germline V gives CDR1 SGHRS, CDR2 YFSETQ. CDR3 nucleotide sequence: TGCGCCAGCAGCTTGGCGGCTAGCGAGAACACCGGGGAGCTGTTTTTT. Its protein product is CASSLAASENTGELFF.

This clonotype has a count of ten or more. This chain joins TRBV20-1 and TRBJ2-1, with 8 nucleotides matching TRBD2. The CDR3 extends over 13 amino acids. Trimming removed 6 bases from V and 5 bases from J; junction bases left unmatched: 6. Germline loops: CDR1 DFQATT, CDR2 SNEGSKA (reference sequence). The CDR3 region has the DNA TGCAGTGCCGGGGCGGGAGGTAACAATGAGCAGTTCTTC. As protein: CSAGAGGNNEQFF.

This clonotype has at least ten counts. This chain uses TRBV29-1 with TRBJ2-2; D unresolved. This CDR3 spans 14 amino acids. V lost 7 bases, J lost 0 bases, and 12 bases lay in between. Germline CDR1 is SQVTM and CDR2 is ANQGSEA. The CDR3 coding sequence is TGCAGCGGTGGACGGTCCACGAACACCGGGGAGCTGTTTTTT. Protein product: CSGGRSTNTGELFF.

This clonotype has at least ten counts. The gene calls are TRBV24-1 and TRBJ2-3; D may be TRBD2 (5 bases). This CDR3 has 17 residues. Between the trimmed V and J ends, which lost 1 base and 1 base, there was a span of 14 bases. Germline assignment: CDR1 KGHDR and CDR2 SFDVKD. CDR3 DNA sequence: TGTGCCACCAGTGATTTAACCCGGGGAGCTGGCACAGATACGCAGTATTTT. This sequence encodes CATSDLTRGAGTDTQYF.

V is TRBV7-6 and J is TRBJ2-1; D ambiguous. There are 17 residues in the CDR3. V was shortened by 5 bases and J by 1 base, with 18 bases between the two germline ends. From germline, CDR1 is SGHVS and CDR2 FNYEAQ. The CDR3 bases are TGTGCCAGCAGCCGGAATGGAGCGTCGAAATCCTACAATGAGCAGTTCTTC. Protein: CASSRNGASKSYNEQFF.

This clonotype came up many times. CDR3 in DNA: TGCGCCAGCAGCCGATCATACCGGGACAGGGGTTCACCCCTCCACTTT. As protein: CASSRSYRDRGSPLHF. V is TRBV4-1 and J is TRBJ1-6; 10 bases line up with TRBD1. Looked up from germline, CDR1 is MGHRA and CDR2 is YSYEKL. This CDR3 has 16 residues. V lost 4 bases and J lost 9; bases outside the gene matches: 9.

To note about this clonotype: This may come from a read error, since a much larger clone is one base off. This chain connects TRBV28 to TRBJ1-5; a possible D gene is TRBD1 (5 bases). The CDR3 totals 14 residues. CDR1 is MDHEN, CDR2 SYDVKM, per germline. Trimming removed 6 bases from V and 4 bases from J, with 13 bases in between. The CDR3 DNA follows: TGTGCCAGCAGCCGAGACAGCCCTAATCAGCCCCAGCATTTT. It is translated as CASSRDSPNQPQHF.

The table lists this clonotype with a few counts. The J gene is TRBJ2-5, the V gene TRBV6-1, with 9 bases matching TRBD2. CDR1 MNHNS and CDR2 SASEGT come from the germline V gene. The CDR3 covers 15 residues. With 6 bases clipped from V and 4 bases from J, the junction kept 9 bases outside the gene matches. In DNA form, the CDR3 reads TGTGCCAGCAGAGGCGGCGCTAGCGGGATAGAGACCCAGTACTTC. Translated: CASRGGASGIETQYF.

This clonotype was found a few times. V and J are TRBV15 and TRBJ2-5, with D unclear. The CDR3 runs 13 residues. Germline V lookup: CDR1 LNHNV, CDR2 YYDKDF (reference sequence). V was shortened by 7 bases and J by 0 bases, with 9 bases between the two germline ends. The CDR3 here is CATKLRNQETQYF. In nucleotides, the CDR3 is TGTGCCACCAAGTTGCGGAACCAAGAGACCCAGTACTTC.

Many counts were recorded for this clonotype. The V gene is TRBV7-9, the J gene TRBJ1-2; D is uncertain. The germline gives CDR1 SEHNR, CDR2 FQNEAQ (reference sequence). V shed 7 bases and J shed 8 bases, with 11 bases lying between them. CDR3 length equals 11 residues. CDR3 nucleotides: TGTGCCAGCAACCCCGTCTGGGGCTACACCTTC. Translation gives CASNPVWGYTF.

This clonotype was seen a few times. CDR3 loop: CATSGLKREVITDTQYF. In nucleotides, the CDR3 is TGTGCCACCAGCGGACTAAAGCGGGAGGTGATCACAGATACGCAGTATTTT. The chain links TRBV15 to TRBJ2-3, with 9 positions matching TRBD2. This CDR3 has 17 amino acids. After removal of 5 bases from V and 2 bases from J, the junction contained 11 bases not matched to a gene. Germline CDR1 LNHNV, CDR2 YYDKDF (reference sequence).

In its sample, this clonotype was seen many times. The rearrangement uses TRBV12-3 or TRBV12-4 and TRBJ1-2, with 8 bases identical to TRBD1. The CDR3 consists of 15 residues. V dropped 5 bases and J dropped 8; count of bases not matched to a gene: 13. The chain's CDR3 is CASSPRNRGERGYTF. The CDR3 DNA is TGTGCCAGCAGTCCCAGAAACAGGGGGGAAAGGGGCTACACCTTC.

This clonotype has a handful of counts. The chain uses TRBV10-3 and TRBJ2-1, with 10 bases aligning to TRBD1. The trim removed 3 bases at V and 7 bases at J, leaving 6 bases unmatched. Germline-derived CDR1 and CDR2 are ENHRY and SYGVKD. The CDR3 covers 15 residues. The CDR3 loop is CAISDPGQGSNEQFF. For the CDR3, the DNA is TGTGCCATCAGTGATCCGGGACAGGGGTCAAATGAGCAGTTCTTC.

This clonotype was seen ten or more times. V gene TRBV7-9 combines with J gene TRBJ2-1, with TRBD2 matching over 9 bases. The CDR3 extends over 15 amino acids. V was clipped by 5 bases and J by 7 bases; unmatched bases: 9. CDR1 is SEHNR, CDR2 FQNEAQ, per germline (reference sequence). The CDR3 here is CASSPSGTKLNEQFF. The CDR3 bases are TGTGCCAGCAGCCCTAGCGGGACAAAACTAAATGAGCAGTTCTTC.

This clonotype has a count of ten or more. The chain recombines TRBV7-9 with TRBJ2-3, with D maybe TRBD1 (5 bases). Between the trimmed V and J ends, which lost 4 bases and 9 bases, there was a span of 26 bases. The CDR3 covers 17 residues. Germline CDR1 reads SEHNR; CDR2 reads FQNEAQ (reference sequence). In DNA form, the CDR3 reads TGTGCCAGCAGCTCAGGGCTGCTAGTCGCGTCCTTAAGGACGCAGTATTTT. Translation gives CASSSGLLVASLRTQYF.

This clonotype was observed a few times. CDR3 residues: CASSLEWTLNTGELFF. In DNA form, the CDR3 reads TGTGCCAGCAGCTTAGAGTGGACACTGAACACCGGGGAGCTGTTTTTT. The rearrangement joins TRBV11-2 to TRBJ2-2, with D perhaps matching TRBD1 (5 bases). The CDR3 loop spans 16 amino acids. V lost 0 bases to trimming and J lost 1 base, with 9 bases between them. Germline V gives CDR1 SGHAT, CDR2 FQNNGV. The variable domain in full, with the rest retrieved from reference TRBV11-2 and TRBJ2-2, is EAGVAQSPRYKIIEKRQSVAFWCNPISGHATLYWYQQILGQGPKLLIQFQNNGVVDDSQLPKDRFSAERLKGVDSTLKIQPAKLEDSAVYLCASSLEWTLNTGELFFGEGSRLTVL.

This chain uses TRBV5-1 with TRBJ2-1; 8 bases match TRBD2. The CDR3 has 15 residues. V lost 2 bases and J lost 3; bases outside the gene matches: 4. Germline lookup yields CDR1 SGHRS and CDR2 YFSETQ. As DNA, the CDR3 is TGCGCCAGCAGCTTACTAGCGGAAAACTACAATGAGCAGTTCTTC. It encodes CASSLLAENYNEQFF. The full variable domain, in which reference TRBV5-1 and TRBJ2-1 provide the parts outside the CDR3, is KAGVTQTPRYLIKTRGQQVTLSCSPISGHRSVSWYQQTPGQGLQFLFEYFSETQRNKGNFPGRFSGRQFSNSRSEMNVSTLELGDSALYLCASSLLAENYNEQFFGPGTRLTVL.

This clonotype was seen many times. The chain is built from TRBV7-3 and TRBJ1-1; tentative D call: TRBD1 (5 bases). CDR1 and CDR2 from the germline V gene are SGHTA and FQGTGA. V was trimmed by 3 bases and J by 7 bases, leaving 12 bases between them. The CDR3 has 13 residues. The DNA for the CDR3 is TGTGCCAGCAGCTTGGGTCAGGGAGATGAAGCTTTCTTT. It yields the protein CASSLGQGDEAFF.

This clonotype was counted ten times or more. The chain uses TRBV2 and TRBJ2-3; possibly TRBD2 for D (5 bases). Per the germline V gene, CDR1 is SNHLY and CDR2 is FYNNEI. This CDR3 is built from 12 residues. Trimming removed 8 bases from V and 2 bases from J, with 8 bases in between. The CDR3 is CASGSVTDTQYF. CDR3 in DNA: TGTGCCAGCGGTAGCGTCACAGATACGCAGTATTTT.

This clonotype was detected once. The chain links TRBV20-1 to TRBJ2-5; 9 positions match TRBD2. V lost 5 bases and J lost 4; bases outside the gene matches: 2. The CDR3 length is 12 residues. Per the germline V gene, CDR1 is DFQATT and CDR2 is SNEGSKA (reference sequence). The CDR3, as DNA: TGCAGTGCTCAACTAGCGGGAGAGACCCAGTACTTC. Protein: CSAQLAGETQYF.